This T cell receptor (beta chain) was documented in a study of blood T cell repertoires in COVID-19. Study-level background: T cells, B-cell-depleted T cells, or PBMCs supplied cDNA or gDNA.

Clones were read by immunoSEQ multiplex PCR, and TCRdb kept only the in-frame ones, dropping some. The sample contains 100,000 to 110,000 clones, 90% to 95% of which appear only once. The CDR3 is 12 residues long. V lost 6 bases to trimming and J lost 11 bases; unmatched junction nucleotides: 9. CDR1 is MNHEY, CDR2 SVGAGI, per germline. The sequence derives from a man between 50 and 59 years old with active COVID-19. Sequencing was done on a sample of peripheral blood. V gene TRBV6-5 combines with J gene TRBJ1-1, with TRBD1 matching 7 bases. In DNA form, the CDR3 reads TGTGCCAGCAGCCTTGACAGGGTGGATGCTTTCTTT. This codes for CASSLDRVDAFF.